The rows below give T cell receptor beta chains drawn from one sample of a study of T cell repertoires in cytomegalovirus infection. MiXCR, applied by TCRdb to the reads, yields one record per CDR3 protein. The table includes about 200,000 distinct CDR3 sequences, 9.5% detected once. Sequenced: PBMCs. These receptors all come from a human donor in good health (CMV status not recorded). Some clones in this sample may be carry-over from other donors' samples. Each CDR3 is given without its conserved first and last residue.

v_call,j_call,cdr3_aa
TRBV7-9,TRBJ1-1,ASSRPLGEAF
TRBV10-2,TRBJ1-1,ASSDPGQYNTEAF
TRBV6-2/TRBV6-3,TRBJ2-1,ASRRRGLAGNNEQF
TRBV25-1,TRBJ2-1,ASSATVGVREQF
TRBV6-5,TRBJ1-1,ASRPDRNTEAF
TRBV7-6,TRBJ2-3,ASSSLAGTSTDTQY
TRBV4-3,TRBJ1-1,ASSQGVLMNTEAF
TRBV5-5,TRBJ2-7,ASSSLGGGAAFEQY
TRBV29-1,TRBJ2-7,SVRTGGYYEQY
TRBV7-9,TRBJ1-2,ASSPGTGSYGYT
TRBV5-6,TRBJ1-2,ASSLVGGDGYT
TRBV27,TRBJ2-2,ASSAHRSNTGELF
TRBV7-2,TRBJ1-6,ASRDRDNSPLH
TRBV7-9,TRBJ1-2,ASSLQGQAQIYGYT
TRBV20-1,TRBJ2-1,SASGIGVGLAINEQF
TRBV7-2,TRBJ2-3,ASSFKSGLAGSSTDTQY
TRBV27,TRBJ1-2,ASSPTPGQEPYYGYT
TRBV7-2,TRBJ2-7,ASTPLDRYEQY
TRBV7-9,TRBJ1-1,ASSPTRGRGAEAF
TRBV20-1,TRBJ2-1,SATEVTINEQF
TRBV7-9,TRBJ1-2,ASSLALTGVT
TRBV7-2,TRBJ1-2,ASSLSGTGNYGYT
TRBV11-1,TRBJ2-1,ASSLSGLAGENEQF
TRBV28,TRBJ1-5,ASSPAGRAFNNQPQH
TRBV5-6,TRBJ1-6,ASSRTDHNSPLH
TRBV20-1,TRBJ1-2,SAEGEQGAYGYT
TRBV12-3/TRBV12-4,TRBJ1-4,ASSKQGGDEKLF
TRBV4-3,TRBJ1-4,ASSQYLVGGGQFNEKLF
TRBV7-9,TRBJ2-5,ASSLAQEQETQY
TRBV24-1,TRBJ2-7,ATSDFVKGQEDYEQY
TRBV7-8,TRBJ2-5,ASSPSGTPGETQY
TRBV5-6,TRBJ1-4,ASSQRAGRAEKLF
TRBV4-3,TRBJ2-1,ASSQDVARSSYNEQF
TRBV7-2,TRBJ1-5,ASSLSSGGQPQH
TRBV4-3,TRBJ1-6,ASSQRSPQGLSSYNSPLH
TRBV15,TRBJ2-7,ATSRGLAANYEQY
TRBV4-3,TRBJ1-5,ASSQDRDYSNQPQH
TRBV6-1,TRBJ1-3,ASSEALPRSGNTIY
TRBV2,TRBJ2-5,ASTEYGLNQETQY
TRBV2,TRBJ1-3,ASRGDRASGNTIY
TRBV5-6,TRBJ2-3,ASSLGRRGTDTQY
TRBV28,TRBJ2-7,ASSTERQGGSYEQY
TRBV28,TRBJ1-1,ASSLRHTNTEAF
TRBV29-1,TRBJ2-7,SVDVGKGSYEQY
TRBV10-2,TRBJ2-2,ASRRGGELF